These T cell receptor beta chains were read from a single sample in a study of shared clonotypes between healthy human individuals. The data were produced by immunoSEQ multiplex PCR, yet TCRdb's version contains in-frame clones alone and is incomplete. The sample carries roughly 2 million clones, approximately 95% recorded once. The sample comprised naive CD4+ T cells sorted from blood. The receptor source for this set is a man younger than 35 in good health. Both conserved end residues are part of each CDR3. D genes are given only for firm matches. Rows give clone size only sometimes, using once, few, many, or a class for an expanded clone.

CDR3nt: TGTGCCAGCATCCCAAGGGGTGCTTATAATTCACCCCTCCACTTT; CDR3aa: CASIPRGAYNSPLHF; d_gene: .; v_gene: TRBV6-1; j_gene: TRBJ1-6; abundance: few
CDR3nt: TGTGCCAGCAGTGTCGCGGGGACTGAAGCTTTCTTT; CDR3aa: CASSVAGTEAFF; d_gene: .; v_gene: TRBV2; j_gene: TRBJ1-1; abundance: .
CDR3nt: TGTGCTAGTGGTCTCGGGACTAGCGGGAGGCCCACAGATACGCAGTATTTT; CDR3aa: CASGLGTSGRPTDTQYF; d_gene: TRBD2; v_gene: TRBV12-5; j_gene: TRBJ2-3; abundance: .
CDR3nt: TGTGCCAGCAGCCCAAGACAGGTGAACCGCTCCTACAATGAGCAGTTCTTC; CDR3aa: CASSPRQVNRSYNEQFF; d_gene: .; v_gene: TRBV11-2; j_gene: TRBJ2-1; abundance: .
CDR3nt: TGCGCCAGCAGCTTGTCCCCGGGACAGGGTAGGACAGATACGCAGTATTTT; CDR3aa: CASSLSPGQGRTDTQYF; d_gene: TRBD1; v_gene: TRBV5-1; j_gene: TRBJ2-3; abundance: .
CDR3nt: TGCGCCAGCAGCTTACACAGGGAACTCACAGATACGCAGTATTTT; CDR3aa: CASSLHRELTDTQYF; d_gene: .; v_gene: TRBV5-1; j_gene: TRBJ2-3; abundance: once
CDR3nt: TGTGCCAGCAGCCTAGGGGGCAGCGGGAGCTTCTACGAGCAGTACTTC; CDR3aa: CASSLGGSGSFYEQYF; d_gene: .; v_gene: TRBV14; j_gene: TRBJ2-7; abundance: .
CDR3nt: TGTGCCAGCAGCTTAGACGGTTGGGAAAACATTCAGTACTTC; CDR3aa: CASSLDGWENIQYF; d_gene: .; v_gene: TRBV7-9; j_gene: TRBJ2-4; abundance: .
CDR3nt: TGTGCCAGCAGCTTAGTCACGGACAGCCCTGGCTACACCTTC; CDR3aa: CASSLVTDSPGYTF; d_gene: .; v_gene: TRBV7-9; j_gene: TRBJ1-2; abundance: .
CDR3nt: TGCGCCAGCAGCTTGGGACAGGGGGACGGGGAGACCCAGTACTTC; CDR3aa: CASSLGQGDGETQYF; d_gene: TRBD1; v_gene: TRBV5-1; j_gene: TRBJ2-5; abundance: once
CDR3nt: TGTGCCAGCAGGGCCGGGCCGACTTACGAGCAGTACTTC; CDR3aa: CASRAGPTYEQYF; d_gene: .; v_gene: TRBV11-2; j_gene: TRBJ2-7; abundance: .
CDR3nt: TGCGCCAGCAGCTTGGCCGACCTACCCATCGGCTACGAGCAGTACTTC; CDR3aa: CASSLADLPIGYEQYF; d_gene: .; v_gene: TRBV5-1; j_gene: TRBJ2-7; abundance: .
CDR3nt: TGTGCCTGGGATTTGGATTCACCCCTCCACTTT; CDR3aa: CAWDLDSPLHF; d_gene: .; v_gene: TRBV30; j_gene: TRBJ1-6; abundance: .
CDR3nt: TGTGCCTGGACCACCCAACTTGGGTCACCCCTCCACTTT; CDR3aa: CAWTTQLGSPLHF; d_gene: .; v_gene: TRBV30; j_gene: TRBJ1-6; abundance: .
CDR3nt: TGTGCCAGCAGTTTTAGCGGGGGGGCTTTTGATACGCAGTATTTT; CDR3aa: CASSFSGGAFDTQYF; d_gene: TRBD2; v_gene: TRBV28; j_gene: TRBJ2-3; abundance: .
CDR3nt: TGTGCCAGCAGTCAAAGGGGGACCTCATGGGACTATGGCTACACCTTC; CDR3aa: CASSQRGTSWDYGYTF; d_gene: .; v_gene: TRBV27; j_gene: TRBJ1-2; abundance: .
CDR3nt: TGTGCCAGCAGCTTAAGTCGGACAGGGAAGGATTCACCCCTCCACTTT; CDR3aa: CASSLSRTGKDSPLHF; d_gene: TRBD1; v_gene: TRBV7-9; j_gene: TRBJ1-6; abundance: .
CDR3nt: TGTGCCAGCAGCTTAGGCCAAGACAGGGGCGGGTATCAGCCCCAGCATTTT; CDR3aa: CASSLGQDRGGYQPQHF; d_gene: TRBD1; v_gene: TRBV7-2; j_gene: TRBJ1-5; abundance: .
CDR3nt: TGTGCCAGCCAGGGGACGGAGAATTCACCCCTCCACTTT; CDR3aa: CASQGTENSPLHF; d_gene: .; v_gene: TRBV10-3; j_gene: TRBJ1-6; abundance: .
CDR3nt: TGTGCCAGCAGCTGGGGACTAGCGGGGGAGCAGTACTTC; CDR3aa: CASSWGLAGEQYF; d_gene: TRBD2; v_gene: TRBV7-8; j_gene: TRBJ2-7; abundance: .
CDR3nt: TGTGCCAGTACGTGGGGGGCCACTGAAGCTTTCTTT; CDR3aa: CASTWGATEAFF; d_gene: .; v_gene: TRBV28; j_gene: TRBJ1-1; abundance: .
CDR3nt: TGTGCCAGCAGTTTTGCGGGAGGGACCGATACGCAGTATTTT; CDR3aa: CASSFAGGTDTQYF; d_gene: TRBD2; v_gene: TRBV25-1; j_gene: TRBJ2-3; abundance: .
CDR3nt: TGTGCCAGCAGTGAATCCGGGGCAACTAATGAAAAACTGTTTTTT; CDR3aa: CASSESGATNEKLFF; d_gene: .; v_gene: TRBV25-1; j_gene: TRBJ1-4; abundance: .
CDR3nt: TGCGCCAGCAGCTTTGGCCCCCCCGGGGTAGGGGAAAAACTGTTTTTT; CDR3aa: CASSFGPPGVGEKLFF; d_gene: .; v_gene: TRBV5-1; j_gene: TRBJ1-4; abundance: .
CDR3nt: TGTGCCAGCAGTTCCTTCTTCGACAGGGTGAGAAAGACCCAGTACTTC; CDR3aa: CASSSFFDRVRKTQYF; d_gene: TRBD1; v_gene: TRBV28; j_gene: TRBJ2-5; abundance: .
CDR3nt: TGTGCCAGCAGCTTAGGGGGGACAGCGGGCTACACCTTC; CDR3aa: CASSLGGTAGYTF; d_gene: TRBD1; v_gene: TRBV11-2; j_gene: TRBJ1-2; abundance: .
CDR3nt: TGTGCCAGCAGCATCACCGGGACAACGAGGGAGCAGTACTTC; CDR3aa: CASSITGTTREQYF; d_gene: .; v_gene: TRBV7-2; j_gene: TRBJ2-7; abundance: .
CDR3nt: TGCGCCAGCAGCTTCTGGGAGCCCAATGAGCAGTTCTTC; CDR3aa: CASSFWEPNEQFF; d_gene: .; v_gene: TRBV5-1; j_gene: TRBJ2-1; abundance: .
CDR3nt: TGTGCCACAAAGGACAGTAACTATAATTCACCCCTCCACTTT; CDR3aa: CATKDSNYNSPLHF; d_gene: .; v_gene: TRBV19; j_gene: TRBJ1-6; abundance: .
CDR3nt: TGTGCCAGCAGTGTGGCAGCCTACAATGAGCAGTTCTTC; CDR3aa: CASSVAAYNEQFF; d_gene: .; v_gene: TRBV6-4; j_gene: TRBJ2-1; abundance: .
CDR3nt: TGCGCCAGCAGCCTTAACCTGGGACAGTCCTACGAGCAGTACTTC; CDR3aa: CASSLNLGQSYEQYF; d_gene: TRBD1; v_gene: TRBV5-1; j_gene: TRBJ2-7; abundance: .
CDR3nt: TGTGCCACCAGCAACTCTGGAAACACCATATATTTT; CDR3aa: CATSNSGNTIYF; d_gene: .; v_gene: TRBV15; j_gene: TRBJ1-3; abundance: .
CDR3nt: TGTGCCACCAACGCAGGGGGCTTTTCGAACACTGAAGCTTTCTTT; CDR3aa: CATNAGGFSNTEAFF; d_gene: TRBD1; v_gene: TRBV18; j_gene: TRBJ1-1; abundance: .
CDR3nt: TGCGCCAGCAGCCAGGGGGGTAGGGCAGATACGCAGTATTTT; CDR3aa: CASSQGGRADTQYF; d_gene: .; v_gene: TRBV4-1; j_gene: TRBJ2-3; abundance: .
CDR3nt: TGTGCCAGCAGTCCCGTATCCCAACTAGGGACTAGCAAAAACATTCAGTACTTC; CDR3aa: CASSPVSQLGTSKNIQYF; d_gene: TRBD2; v_gene: TRBV28; j_gene: TRBJ2-4; abundance: .
CDR3nt: TGTGCCAGCAGCTTAGACCCGCGGAAAAACCCCCAAGAGACCCAGTACTTC; CDR3aa: CASSLDPRKNPQETQYF; d_gene: .; v_gene: TRBV7-2; j_gene: TRBJ2-5; abundance: .
CDR3nt: TGTGCCAGCAGTGACGACCCCGGGGTGAACACTGAAGCTTTCTTT; CDR3aa: CASSDDPGVNTEAFF; d_gene: .; v_gene: TRBV2; j_gene: TRBJ1-1; abundance: .
CDR3nt: TGTGCCAGCAGCGTAGTCAGGGGAGGCGGGGAGCTGTTTTTT; CDR3aa: CASSVVRGGGELFF; d_gene: .; v_gene: TRBV9; j_gene: TRBJ2-2; abundance: once
CDR3nt: TGTGCCAGCAGTGTCTACAGGGGCACAGATACGCAGTATTTT; CDR3aa: CASSVYRGTDTQYF; d_gene: .; v_gene: TRBV6-5; j_gene: TRBJ2-3; abundance: .
CDR3nt: TGTGCCAGCAGCCACCCAGGGTTTCGGGACTACGAGCAGTACTTC; CDR3aa: CASSHPGFRDYEQYF; d_gene: .; v_gene: TRBV4-2; j_gene: TRBJ2-7; abundance: .
CDR3nt: TGCAGCGTTGAAGACTGGTCCAGGGTACTGTTTTTT; CDR3aa: CSVEDWSRVLFF; d_gene: .; v_gene: TRBV29-1; j_gene: TRBJ1-4; abundance: .
CDR3nt: TGTGCCAGCAGCTTAATGAGGAGCGGTGGCACAGATACGCAGTATTTT; CDR3aa: CASSLMRSGGTDTQYF; d_gene: .; v_gene: TRBV7-9; j_gene: TRBJ2-3; abundance: once
CDR3nt: TGTGCCAGCTCACCGACGGGACAATTGATCAATCAGCCCCAGCATTTT; CDR3aa: CASSPTGQLINQPQHF; d_gene: .; v_gene: TRBV18; j_gene: TRBJ1-5; abundance: .
CDR3nt: TGTGCCAGTACCCCGATTTTGGGGGAAAAACTGTTTTTT; CDR3aa: CASTPILGEKLFF; d_gene: .; v_gene: TRBV19; j_gene: TRBJ1-4; abundance: once
CDR3nt: TGTGCCAGCAGTTACCTAGCGGAGTCCTACGAGCAGTACTTC; CDR3aa: CASSYLAESYEQYF; d_gene: TRBD2; v_gene: TRBV6-5; j_gene: TRBJ2-7; abundance: .
CDR3nt: TGTGCCTGGAGTCAGGGCCTGACCCAACCGAGCTCCTATAATTCACCCCTCCACTTT; CDR3aa: CAWSQGLTQPSSYNSPLHF; d_gene: .; v_gene: TRBV30; j_gene: TRBJ1-6; abundance: .
CDR3nt: TGTGCCTGGAGTGTGGAGGGGGCGACTACCTTC; CDR3aa: CAWSVEGATTF; d_gene: TRBD1; v_gene: TRBV30; j_gene: TRBJ1-2; abundance: .
CDR3nt: TGTGCCAGCAGTTTGGTAGGACAGGGAGGCTATGGCTACACCTTC; CDR3aa: CASSLVGQGGYGYTF; d_gene: TRBD1; v_gene: TRBV27; j_gene: TRBJ1-2; abundance: .
CDR3nt: TGCGCCAGCAGCCGACTATCCGGACAGGGGCCCCTGGGGGAAAGGTCCTACAATGAGCAGTTCTTC; CDR3aa: CASSRLSGQGPLGERSYNEQFF; d_gene: TRBD1; v_gene: TRBV4-1; j_gene: TRBJ2-1; abundance: .
CDR3nt: TGTGCCAGCAGCGCGCAGGGTTACCAGCCCCAGCATTTT; CDR3aa: CASSAQGYQPQHF; d_gene: .; v_gene: TRBV7-9; j_gene: TRBJ1-5; abundance: .
CDR3nt: TGTGCCAGCAGCGCCCCGATCCCCCTCCACTTT; CDR3aa: CASSAPIPLHF; d_gene: .; v_gene: TRBV2; j_gene: TRBJ1-6; abundance: .
CDR3nt: TGTGCCAGCAGTCGACAGGGGGTTCTCGAAAAACTGTTTTTT; CDR3aa: CASSRQGVLEKLFF; d_gene: TRBD1; v_gene: TRBV2; j_gene: TRBJ1-4; abundance: .